What follows are 18 T cell receptor beta chains derived from one specimen sequenced in a study of control samples from healthy donors and cancer patients. Libraries were prepared by immunoSEQ multiplex PCR; TCRdb keeps only in-frame clonotypes and omits some of them. The table records roughly 370,000 clones, 75% to 95% of them present only once. The source material was PBMCs. The receptors here all came from a man aged 35-49 years with head and neck cancer.

The chain combines TRBV2 with TRBJ2-7, with 12 bases identical to TRBD1. The CDR3 is 15 residues long. Losses at the gene ends were 6 bases for V and 7 bases for J; bases not matched to a gene: 10. Looked up from germline, CDR1 is SNHLY and CDR2 is FYNNEI. CDR3 DNA: TGTGCCAGCAGGCCAACGGGACAGGGGGCAAGGGAGCAGTACTTC. Translating it yields CASRPTGQGAREQYF.

The chain combines TRBV5-5 with TRBJ2-3, with 8 nucleotides matching TRBD2. The CDR3 is 16 residues long. Germline lookup yields CDR1 SGHKS and CDR2 YYEKEE (reference sequence). Trimming cost V 4 bases and J 4 bases; bases outside gene matches: 11. CDR3 residues: CASSHVRGGRSDTQYF. The CDR3 DNA is TGTGCCAGCAGCCATGTCCGGGGGGGCCGCTCAGATACGCAGTATTTT.

This chain links TRBV6-5 with TRBJ1-2; unclear D gene. Germline V gene lookup returns CDR1 MNHEY and CDR2 SVGAGI. The ends were cut back, 6 bases at V and 2 bases at J, with 10 bases in the middle. CDR3 length: 13 amino acids. Written as DNA, the CDR3 is TGTGCCAGCAGCCTGGGCCGAAACTATGGCTACACCTTC. It is translated as CASSLGRNYGYTF.

The rearrangement joins TRBV29-1 to TRBJ2-2; possible D gene TRBD1, 5 bases. This CDR3 region has 13 residues. The V gene's germline CDR1 is SQVTM and CDR2 ANQGSEA. With 5 bases removed from V and 8 bases from J, the gap between germline ends came to 15 bases. Written as DNA, the CDR3 is TGCAGCGTTAACCCAGGGTCTCCTGGGGAGCTGTTTTTT. This gives the protein CSVNPGSPGELFF.

V and J are TRBV28 and TRBJ1-5; D remains ambiguous. The CDR3 runs 13 residues. V lost 7 bases and J 0 bases, leaving 7 bases between the germline ends. Germline V gene sequence: CDR1 MDHEN, CDR2 SYDVKM. CDR3: CASTEYSNQPQHF. In DNA form, the CDR3 reads TGTGCCAGCACTGAGTATAGCAATCAGCCCCAGCATTTT.

This chain uses TRBV19 with TRBJ2-2; tentative D call: TRBD1 (5 bases). With 3 bases removed from V and 0 bases from J, the gap between germline ends came to 14 bases. This CDR3 has 17 residues. The germline V gene has CDR1 LNHDA and CDR2 SQIVND (reference sequence). Written as DNA, the CDR3 is TGTGCCAGTAGTATTTTCGTGACAGCACCGAACACCGGGGAGCTGTTTTTT. It codes for CASSIFVTAPNTGELFF.

This chain joins TRBV25-1 and TRBJ2-5; weak D call: TRBD1 (5 bases). Germline assignment: CDR1 MGHDK and CDR2 SYGVNS. This CDR3 is 13 amino acids long. The ends were cut back, 4 bases at V and 1 base at J, with 7 bases in the middle. The CDR3 loop reads CASSGGSQETQYF. The CDR3 nucleotides read TGTGCCAGCAGTGGGGGCAGCCAAGAGACCCAGTACTTC.

The chain is built from TRBV27 and TRBJ1-2; 7 positions agree with TRBD1. This CDR3 has 15 amino acids. Germline values: CDR1 MNHEY, CDR2 SMNVEV (reference sequence). The trim removed 3 bases at V and 4 bases at J, leaving 8 bases unmatched. Here the CDR3 reads CASSFPRTGSYGYTF. In nucleotides, the CDR3 is TGTGCCAGCAGTTTTCCCCGGACAGGTAGCTATGGCTACACCTTC.

This rearrangement joins TRBV3-1 (or the pseudogene TRBV3-2) to TRBJ2-7, with TRBD2 identical over 7 bases. V shed 4 bases, J shed 4 bases, and the junction held 7 bases outside the gene matches. Germline V gene lookup returns CDR1 LGHDT and CDR2 YNNKEL (reference sequence). The CDR3 is 14 residues long. The CDR3: CASSLGLEGYEQYF. The CDR3, as DNA: TGTGCCAGCAGCCTAGGACTAGAAGGTTACGAGCAGTACTTC.

This chain uses TRBV4-3 with TRBJ1-1, with D perhaps TRBD1 (6 bases). Per the germline V gene, CDR1 is LGHNA and CDR2 is YSLEER. The CDR3 is made up of 14 amino acids. Deletions cut 4 bases from V and 2 bases from J, with 11 bases between. For the CDR3, the DNA is TGCGCCAGCAGCCGAATACAGGGAAACACTGAAGCTTTCTTT. As protein: CASSRIQGNTEAFF.

The chain is built from TRBV7-2 and TRBJ2-3; D gene ambiguous. V lost 6 bases and J 0 bases, leaving 10 bases between the germline ends. There are 14 residues in the CDR3. Germline V CDR1 and CDR2: SGHTA, FQGNSA. The CDR3 sequence: CASSFFSSTDTQYF. The DNA for the CDR3 is TGTGCCAGCAGTTTTTTTAGTAGCACAGATACGCAGTATTTT.

The J gene is TRBJ1-2, the V gene TRBV10-3; 7 bases are shared with TRBD1. The CDR3 runs 14 residues. CDR1 and CDR2 (germline): ENHRY, SYGVKD. V lost 4 bases, J lost 6 bases, and 8 bases stayed unmatched. The CDR3 DNA follows: TGTGCCATCAGTGCCGACAGGGATGTGAATGGCTACACCTTC. This codes for CAISADRDVNGYTF.

V is TRBV27 and J is TRBJ2-1; 8 positions agree with TRBD1. This CDR3 has 16 amino acids. Germline CDR1 reads MNHEY; CDR2 reads SMNVEV (reference sequence). V trimming: 5 bases; J trimming: 8 bases; junction bases outside the gene matches: 14. CDR3 nucleotide sequence: TGTGCCAGCAGTACTACAGGGGGGCGGGATTACGATGAGCAGTTCTTC. Residues: CASSTTGGRDYDEQFF.

The chain has TRBV7-2 and TRBJ2-4; 9 bases are a match to TRBD1. The CDR3 runs to 13 residues. Germline loops: CDR1 SGHTA, CDR2 FQGNSA. V dropped 5 bases and J dropped 7; count of bases not matched to a gene: 3. CDR3 protein: CASSGGQGNIQYF. The CDR3 bases are TGTGCCAGCAGCGGGGGACAGGGTAACATTCAGTACTTC.

The CDR3 region is CSASIRGRGTDTQYF. CDR3 in DNA: TGCAGTGCTAGTATCCGTGGGAGGGGCACAGATACGCAGTATTTT. The V gene is TRBV20-1, the J gene TRBJ2-3, with 7 bases identical to TRBD2. J gave up 1 base and V 3 bases, and 7 bases lay outside the gene matches. The germline CDR1 and CDR2 sequences are DFQATT and SNEGSKA (reference sequence). The CDR3 loop spans 15 amino acids.

V usage is TRBV28 and J usage is TRBJ2-7, with 7 bases matching TRBD1. Germline V gives CDR1 MDHEN, CDR2 SYDVKM. Germline trimming cut 6 bases from V and 2 bases from J; bases unmatched to any gene: 7. CDR3 size: 14 residues. The CDR3 loop reads CASRPQTGPYEQYF. The CDR3 DNA is TGTGCCAGCAGACCCCAGACAGGGCCCTACGAGCAGTACTTC.

The chain couples TRBV4-1 to TRBJ2-5; 9 bases are shared with TRBD1. V was clipped by 0 bases and J by 5 bases; unmatched bases: 4. Germline CDR1 and CDR2: MGHRA and YSYEKL. This CDR3 is 15 amino acids long. The CDR3 spells CASSQEQGARETQYF. CDR3 nucleotides: TGCGCCAGCAGCCAAGAACAGGGGGCGCGGGAGACCCAGTACTTC.

Note on this clone: The identical CDR3 is also encoded by other nucleotide sequences in the sample. The chain carries TRBV28 and TRBJ1-1; D not resolved. The length of the CDR3 is 11 residues. Germline-derived CDR1 and CDR2 are MDHEN and SYDVKM. Trimming stripped 8 bases from V and 1 base from J, with 5 bases between. CDR3 sequence: CASLGNTEAFF. CDR3 bases: TGTGCCAGCCTTGGGAACACTGAAGCTTTCTTT.